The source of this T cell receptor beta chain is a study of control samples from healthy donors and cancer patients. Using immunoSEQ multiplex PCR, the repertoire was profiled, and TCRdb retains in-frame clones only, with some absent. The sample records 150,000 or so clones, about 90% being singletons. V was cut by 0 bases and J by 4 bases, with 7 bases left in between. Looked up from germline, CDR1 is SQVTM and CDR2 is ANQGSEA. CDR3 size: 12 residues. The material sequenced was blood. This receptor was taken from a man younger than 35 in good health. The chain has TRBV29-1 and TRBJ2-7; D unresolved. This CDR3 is CSVEDLTYEQYF. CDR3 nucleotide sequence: TGCAGCGTTGAAGATCTCACTTACGAGCAGTACTTC.